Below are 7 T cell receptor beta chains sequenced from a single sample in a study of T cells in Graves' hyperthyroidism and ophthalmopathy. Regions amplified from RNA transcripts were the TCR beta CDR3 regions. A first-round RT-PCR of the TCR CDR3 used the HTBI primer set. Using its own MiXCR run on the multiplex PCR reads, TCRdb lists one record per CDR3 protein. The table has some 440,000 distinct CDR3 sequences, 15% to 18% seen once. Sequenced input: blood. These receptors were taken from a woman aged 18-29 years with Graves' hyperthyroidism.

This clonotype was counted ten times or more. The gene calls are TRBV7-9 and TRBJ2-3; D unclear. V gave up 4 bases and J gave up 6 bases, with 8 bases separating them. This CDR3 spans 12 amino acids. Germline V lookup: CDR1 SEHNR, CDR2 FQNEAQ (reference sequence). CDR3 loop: CASSSSVDTQYF. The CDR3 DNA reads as TGTGCCAGCAGCTCAAGCGTGGATACGCAGTATTTT.

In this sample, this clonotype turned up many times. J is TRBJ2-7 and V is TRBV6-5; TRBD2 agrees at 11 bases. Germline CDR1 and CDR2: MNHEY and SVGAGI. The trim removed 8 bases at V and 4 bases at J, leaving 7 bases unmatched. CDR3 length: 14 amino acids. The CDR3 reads CASSYGTSGYEQYF. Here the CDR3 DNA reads TGTGCCAGCTCTTACGGGACTAGCGGATACGAGCAGTACTTC.

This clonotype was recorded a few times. The CDR3 DNA reads as TGTGCCAGCGGGCGGGGAGCGACTAGCGGTCCCACAGATACGCAGTATTTT. This sequence encodes CASGRGATSGPTDTQYF. The chain combines TRBV14 with TRBJ2-3; TRBD2 aligns across 9 bases. The germline gives CDR1 SGHDN, CDR2 FVKESK. Germline trimming cut 8 bases from V and 2 bases from J; bases unmatched to any gene: 14. This CDR3 region has 17 residues.

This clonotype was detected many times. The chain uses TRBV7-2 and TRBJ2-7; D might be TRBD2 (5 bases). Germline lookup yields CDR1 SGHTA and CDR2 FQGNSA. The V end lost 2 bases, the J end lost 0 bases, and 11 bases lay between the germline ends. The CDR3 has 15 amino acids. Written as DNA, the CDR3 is TGTGCCAGCAGCTTAACGGACTCCCACTCCTACGAGCAGTACTTC. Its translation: CASSLTDSHSYEQYF.

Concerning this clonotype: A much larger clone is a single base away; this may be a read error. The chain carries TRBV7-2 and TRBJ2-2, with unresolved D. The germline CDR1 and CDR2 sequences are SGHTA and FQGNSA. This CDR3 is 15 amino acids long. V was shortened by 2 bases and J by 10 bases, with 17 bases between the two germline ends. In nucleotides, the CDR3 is TGTGCCAGCAGCTTATCCCTTAGCAGCAGCGTGGAGCTGTTTTTT. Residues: CASSLSLSSSVELFF.

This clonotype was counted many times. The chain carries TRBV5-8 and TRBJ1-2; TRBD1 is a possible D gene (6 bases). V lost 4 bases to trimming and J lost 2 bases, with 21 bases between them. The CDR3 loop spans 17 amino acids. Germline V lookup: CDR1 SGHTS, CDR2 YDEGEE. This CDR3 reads CASSDHGAMGANYGYTF. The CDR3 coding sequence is TGTGCCAGCAGCGACCACGGTGCGATGGGGGCAAACTATGGCTACACCTTC.

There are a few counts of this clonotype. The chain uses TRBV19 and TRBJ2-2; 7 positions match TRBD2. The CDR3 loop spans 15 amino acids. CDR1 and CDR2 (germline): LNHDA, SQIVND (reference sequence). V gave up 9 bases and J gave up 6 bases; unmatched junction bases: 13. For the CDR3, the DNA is TGTGCCAGCCGGGACTACGTGGGAGTGGCCGGGGAGCTGTTTTTT. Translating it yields CASRDYVGVAGELFF.